These 6 T cell receptor beta chains share one sample of origin, sequenced in a study of identical twins. TCRdb ran MiXCR on the 5' RACE reads and lists one entry per CDR3 protein. The data hold more than 650,000 distinct CDR3 sequences, with roughly 6% observed a single time. Source material: naive T cells sorted from blood. The receptors here all came from a man between 18 and 29 years old in good health.

Only a few counts were recorded for this clonotype. This chain uses TRBV7-2 with TRBJ1-2, with D unresolved. V was pared by 1 base and J by 8 bases, with 8 bases between. The germline gives CDR1 SGHTA, CDR2 FQGNSA. CDR3 size: 12 residues. CDR3 DNA: TGTGCCAGCAGCTTAGTCGGCTCAGGCTACACCTTC. This encodes CASSLVGSGYTF.

The chain links TRBV4-2 to TRBJ2-3; D perhaps matches TRBD1 (9 bases). Trimming pared 0 bases from V and 1 base from J, leaving 17 bases between. This CDR3 region has 18 residues. CDR1 is LGHNA and CDR2 is YNFKEQ in the germline V gene. The CDR3 DNA sequence: TGTGCCAGCAGCCAAGATGACGGGGGGGACAGGGGCACAGATACGCAGTATTTT. Protein: CASSQDDGGDRGTDTQYF.

This clonotype was seen only a few times. The J gene is TRBJ1-1, the V gene TRBV7-2; 9 nucleotides match TRBD1. The CDR3 totals 15 residues. Germline V gene data show CDR1 as SGHTA and CDR2 as FQGNSA. J lost 11 bases, V lost 4 bases, and 14 bases had no gene match. This CDR3 reads CASSSTPGTGKMAFF. The CDR3 nucleotides read TGTGCCAGCAGCTCTACACCCGGGACAGGGAAGATGGCTTTCTTT.

This clonotype occurred many times. The rearrangement joins TRBV12-3 or TRBV12-4 to TRBJ2-1, with D possibly TRBD1 on 5 matching bases. CDR3 length: 15 amino acids. The V end was cut by 6 bases, the J end by 0 bases, with 12 bases between. CDR3 nucleotide sequence: TGTGCCAGCAGATATGGACAATTCTCCTACAATGAGCAGTTCTTC. Translated, it gives CASRYGQFSYNEQFF.

The chain joins TRBV16 to TRBJ1-6, with 7 bases lining up with TRBD1. Germline V gene sequence: CDR1 KGHSY, CDR2 FQNENV. V dropped 4 bases and J dropped 7; count of bases not matched to a gene: 4. This CDR3 spans 14 amino acids. CDR3 loop: CASSLDRNNSPLHF. The CDR3 DNA follows: TGTGCCAGCAGCCTGGACAGGAACAATTCACCCCTCCACTTT.

This clonotype was seen ten or more times. This rearrangement joins TRBV5-5 to TRBJ2-1; D is uncertain. The CDR3 loop spans 14 amino acids. Germline CDR1 is SGHKS and CDR2 is YYEKEE (reference sequence). Trimming removed 1 base from V and 8 bases from J, with 13 bases in between. CDR3 sequence (DNA): TGTGCCAGCAGCTTGTTTAACAGTGGCTATGAGCAGTTCTTC. It translates to CASSLFNSGYEQFF.